The next 3 T cell receptor beta chains were all read from a single sample in a study of T-cell reconstitution after alpha-beta-depleted transplantation in children. TCRbeta library preparation incorporated unique molecular identifiers. Using its own MiXCR run on the PCR reads, TCRdb lists one record per CDR3 protein. The sample carries about 590,000 distinct CDR3 sequences, 10% to 15% recorded once. Specimen: PBMCs, mostly from graft donor cells, collected 360 days after TCRalphabeta/CD19-depleted stem cell transplant. The receptors were gathered from a male patient younger than 18 who had a stem cell transplant for acute myeloid leukemia, so the T cells may come from the graft donor.

This clonotype showed up just a few times. The CDR3: CASSLVRGRRSSYNEQFF. CDR3 sequence (DNA): TGTGCCAGCAGCTTAGTTAGGGGGCGGAGAAGCTCCTACAATGAGCAGTTCTTC. The chain combines TRBV11-1 with TRBJ2-1; 7 nucleotides agree with TRBD1. The CDR3 consists of 18 residues. Germline values: CDR1 SGHAT, CDR2 FQDESV (reference sequence). Losses at the gene ends were 1 base for V and 0 bases for J; bases not matched to a gene: 9.

The rearrangement joins TRBV6-5 to TRBJ2-7; 8 positions match TRBD2. Per the germline V gene, CDR1 is MNHEY and CDR2 is SVGAGI. The CDR3 totals 15 residues. V dropped 4 bases and J dropped 0; count of bases not matched to a gene: 5. CDR3 nucleotide sequence: TGTGCCAGCAGTTTCCTCGGGAGGGTCTCCTACGAGCAGTACTTC. Protein sequence: CASSFLGRVSYEQYF.

The V gene is TRBV7-9, the J gene TRBJ2-3; 7 bases line up with TRBD1. This CDR3 spans 13 amino acids. J was trimmed by 6 bases and V by 5 bases; bases with no gene match: 5. CDR1 is SEHNR, CDR2 FQNEAQ, per germline (reference sequence). For the CDR3, the DNA is TGTGCCAGCAGCCAGATGGGACAGGATACGCAGTATTTT. Amino acid sequence: CASSQMGQDTQYF.